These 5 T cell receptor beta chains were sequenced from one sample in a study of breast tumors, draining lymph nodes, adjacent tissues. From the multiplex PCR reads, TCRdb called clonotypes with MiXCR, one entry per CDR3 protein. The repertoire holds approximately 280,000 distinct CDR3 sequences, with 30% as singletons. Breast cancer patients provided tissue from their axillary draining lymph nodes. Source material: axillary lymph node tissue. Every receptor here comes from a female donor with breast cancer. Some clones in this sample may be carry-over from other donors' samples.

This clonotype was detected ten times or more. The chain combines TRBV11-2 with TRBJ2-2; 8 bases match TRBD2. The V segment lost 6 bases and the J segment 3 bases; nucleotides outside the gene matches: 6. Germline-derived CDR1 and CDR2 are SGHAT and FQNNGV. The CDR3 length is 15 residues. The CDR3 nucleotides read TGTGCCAGCAGTATAGCGGGAATGGACACCGGGGAGCTGTTTTTT. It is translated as CASSIAGMDTGELFF.

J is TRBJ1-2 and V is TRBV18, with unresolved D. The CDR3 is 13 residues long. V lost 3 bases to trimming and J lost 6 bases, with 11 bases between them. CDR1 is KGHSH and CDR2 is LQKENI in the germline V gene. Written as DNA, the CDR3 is TGTGCCAGCTCACCGGCAGTAAAGGATGGCTACACCTTC. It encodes CASSPAVKDGYTF. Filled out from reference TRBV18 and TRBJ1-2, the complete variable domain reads NAGVMQNPRHLVRRRGQEARLRCSPMKGHSHVYWYRQLPEEGLKFMVYLQKENIIDESGMPKERFSAEFPKEGPSILRIQQVVRGDSAAYFCASSPAVKDGYTFGSGTRLTVV.

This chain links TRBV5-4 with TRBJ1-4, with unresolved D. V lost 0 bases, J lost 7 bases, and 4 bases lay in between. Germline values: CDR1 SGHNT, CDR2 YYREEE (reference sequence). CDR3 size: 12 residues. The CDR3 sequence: CASSLAGEKLFF. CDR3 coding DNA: TGTGCCAGCAGCTTGGCGGGTGAAAAACTGTTTTTT.

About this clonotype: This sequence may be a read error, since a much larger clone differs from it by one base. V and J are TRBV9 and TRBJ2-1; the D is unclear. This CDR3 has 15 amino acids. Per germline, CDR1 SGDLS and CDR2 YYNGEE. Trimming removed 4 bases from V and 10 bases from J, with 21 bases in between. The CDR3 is CASSLETDPPREQFF. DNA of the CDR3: TGTGCCAGCAGCCTAGAAACCGACCCTCCTCGGGAGCAGTTCTTC.

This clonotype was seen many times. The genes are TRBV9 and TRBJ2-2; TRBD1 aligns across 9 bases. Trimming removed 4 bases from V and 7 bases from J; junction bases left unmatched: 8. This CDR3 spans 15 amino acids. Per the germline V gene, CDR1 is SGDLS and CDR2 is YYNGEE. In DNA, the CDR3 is TGTGCCAGCAGCACAAGACAGGGGGGTGGCGGGGAGCTGTTTTTT. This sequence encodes CASSTRQGGGGELFF.